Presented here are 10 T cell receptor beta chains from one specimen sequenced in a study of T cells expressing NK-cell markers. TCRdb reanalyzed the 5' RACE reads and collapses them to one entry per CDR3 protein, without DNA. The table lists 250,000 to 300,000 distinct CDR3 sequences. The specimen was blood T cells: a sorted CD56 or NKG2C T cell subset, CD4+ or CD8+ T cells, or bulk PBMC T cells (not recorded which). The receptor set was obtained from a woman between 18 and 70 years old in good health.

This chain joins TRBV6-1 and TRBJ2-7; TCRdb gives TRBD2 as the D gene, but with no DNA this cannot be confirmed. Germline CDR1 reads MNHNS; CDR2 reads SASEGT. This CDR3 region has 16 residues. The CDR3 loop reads CASSEIGLAGGYEQYF.

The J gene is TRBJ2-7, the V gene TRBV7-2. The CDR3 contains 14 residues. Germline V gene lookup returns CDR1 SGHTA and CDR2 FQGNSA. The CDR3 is CASSLDSVSYEQYF. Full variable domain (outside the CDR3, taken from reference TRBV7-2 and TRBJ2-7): GAGVSQSPSNKVTEKGKDVELRCDPISGHTALYWYRQSLGQGLEFLIYFQGNSAPDKSGLPSDRFSAERTGGSVSTLTIQRTQQEDSAVYLCASSLDSVSYEQYFGPGTRLTVT.

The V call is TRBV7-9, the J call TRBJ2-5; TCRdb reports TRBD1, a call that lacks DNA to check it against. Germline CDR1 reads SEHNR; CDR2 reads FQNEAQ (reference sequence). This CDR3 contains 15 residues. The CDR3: CASSSPTGGQETQYF.

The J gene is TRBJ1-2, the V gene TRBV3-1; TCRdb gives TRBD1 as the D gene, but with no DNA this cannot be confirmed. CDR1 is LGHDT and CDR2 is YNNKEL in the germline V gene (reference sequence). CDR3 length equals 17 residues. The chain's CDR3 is CASSLTGTFVFGSGYTF.

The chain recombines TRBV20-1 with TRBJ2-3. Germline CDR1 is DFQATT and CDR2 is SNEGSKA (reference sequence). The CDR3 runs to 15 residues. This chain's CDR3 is CSANLVAEVTDTQYF.

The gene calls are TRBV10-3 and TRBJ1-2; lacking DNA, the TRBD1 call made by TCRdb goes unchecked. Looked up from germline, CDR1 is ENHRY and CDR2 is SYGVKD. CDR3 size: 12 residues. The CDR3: CAISPRQGHYTF.

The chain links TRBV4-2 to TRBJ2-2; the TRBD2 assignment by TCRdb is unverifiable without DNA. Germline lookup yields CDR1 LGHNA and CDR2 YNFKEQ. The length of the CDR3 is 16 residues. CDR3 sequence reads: CASSQEAGGKTGELFF.

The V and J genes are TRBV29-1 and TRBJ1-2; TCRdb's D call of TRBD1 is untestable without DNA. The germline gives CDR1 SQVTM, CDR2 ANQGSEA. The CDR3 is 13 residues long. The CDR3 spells CSVEGQGKIGYTF.

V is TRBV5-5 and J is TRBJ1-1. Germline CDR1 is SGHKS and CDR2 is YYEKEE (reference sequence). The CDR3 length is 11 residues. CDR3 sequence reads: CASSRQIEAFF.

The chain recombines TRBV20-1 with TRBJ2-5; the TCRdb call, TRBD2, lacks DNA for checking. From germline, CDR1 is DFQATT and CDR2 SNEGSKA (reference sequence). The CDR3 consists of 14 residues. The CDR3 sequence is CSAGSGGAQETQYF.